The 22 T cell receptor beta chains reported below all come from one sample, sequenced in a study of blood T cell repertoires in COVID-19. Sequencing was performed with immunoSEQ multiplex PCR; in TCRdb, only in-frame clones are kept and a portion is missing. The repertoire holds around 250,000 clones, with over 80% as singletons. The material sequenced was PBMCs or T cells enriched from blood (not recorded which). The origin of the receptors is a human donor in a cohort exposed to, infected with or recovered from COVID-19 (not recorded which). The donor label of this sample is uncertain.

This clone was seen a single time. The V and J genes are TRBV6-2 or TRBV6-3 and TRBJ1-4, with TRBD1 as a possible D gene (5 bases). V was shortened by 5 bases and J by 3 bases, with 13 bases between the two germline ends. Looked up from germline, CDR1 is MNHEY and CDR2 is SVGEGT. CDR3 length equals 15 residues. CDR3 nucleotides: TGTGCCAGCAGTCTGAAGGGGAATCCTAATGAAAAACTGTTTTTT. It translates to CASSLKGNPNEKLFF.

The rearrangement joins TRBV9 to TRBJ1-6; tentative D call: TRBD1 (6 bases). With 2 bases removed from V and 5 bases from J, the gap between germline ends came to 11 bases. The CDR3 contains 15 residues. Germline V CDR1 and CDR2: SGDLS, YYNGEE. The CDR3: CASSVDSAHNSPLHF. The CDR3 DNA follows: TGTGCCAGCAGCGTGGACAGTGCCCATAATTCACCCCTCCACTTT.

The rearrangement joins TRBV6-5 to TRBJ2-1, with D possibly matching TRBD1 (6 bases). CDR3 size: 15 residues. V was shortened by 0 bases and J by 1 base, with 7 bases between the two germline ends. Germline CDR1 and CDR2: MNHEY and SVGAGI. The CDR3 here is CASSYSQGSYNEQFF. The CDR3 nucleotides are TGTGCCAGCAGTTACTCGCAGGGGTCCTACAATGAGCAGTTCTTC.

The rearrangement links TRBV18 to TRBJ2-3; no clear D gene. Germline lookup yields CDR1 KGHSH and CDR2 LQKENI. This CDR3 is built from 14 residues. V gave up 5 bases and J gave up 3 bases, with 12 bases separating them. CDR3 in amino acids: CASSFRPETDTQYF. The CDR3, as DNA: TGTGCCAGCTCATTTCGCCCGGAGACAGATACGCAGTATTTT.

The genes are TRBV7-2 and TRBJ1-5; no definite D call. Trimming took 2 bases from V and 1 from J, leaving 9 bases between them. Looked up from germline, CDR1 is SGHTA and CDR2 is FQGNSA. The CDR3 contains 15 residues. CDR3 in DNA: TGTGCCAGCAGCTTAATGGGAGGAAGCAATCAGCCCCAGCATTTT. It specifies CASSLMGGSNQPQHF.

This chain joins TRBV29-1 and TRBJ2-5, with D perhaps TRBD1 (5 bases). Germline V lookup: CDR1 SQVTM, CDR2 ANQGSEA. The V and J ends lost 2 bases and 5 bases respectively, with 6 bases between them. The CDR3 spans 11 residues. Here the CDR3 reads CSVEKGETQYF. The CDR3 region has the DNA TGCAGCGTTGAAAAGGGGGAGACCCAGTACTTC.

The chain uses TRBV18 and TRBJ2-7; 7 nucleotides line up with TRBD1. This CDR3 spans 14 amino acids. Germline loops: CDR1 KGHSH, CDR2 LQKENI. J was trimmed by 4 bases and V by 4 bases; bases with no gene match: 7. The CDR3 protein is CASSLDRPPYEQYF. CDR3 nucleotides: TGTGCCAGCTCACTGGACAGGCCCCCATACGAGCAGTACTTC.

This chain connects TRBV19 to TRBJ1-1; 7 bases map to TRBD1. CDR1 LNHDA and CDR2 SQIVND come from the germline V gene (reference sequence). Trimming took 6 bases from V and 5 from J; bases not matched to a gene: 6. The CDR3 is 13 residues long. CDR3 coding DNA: TGTGCCAGTAGCTACAGGGGAACGACTGAAGCTTTCTTT. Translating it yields CASSYRGTTEAFF.

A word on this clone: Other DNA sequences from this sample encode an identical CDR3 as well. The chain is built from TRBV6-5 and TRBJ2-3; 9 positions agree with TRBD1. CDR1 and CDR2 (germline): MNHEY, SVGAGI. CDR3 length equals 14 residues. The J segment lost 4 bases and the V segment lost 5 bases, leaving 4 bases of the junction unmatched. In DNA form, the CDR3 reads TGTGCCAGCAGTCCGGACAGGGGTGCAGATACGCAGTATTTT. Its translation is CASSPDRGADTQYF.

The CDR3 is CASSLGSRGEETQYF. CDR3 DNA: TGCGCCAGCAGCTTGGGGTCCAGGGGTGAGGAGACCCAGTACTTC. This chain links TRBV5-1 with TRBJ2-5; D is perhaps TRBD1 (6 bases). The CDR3 extends over 15 amino acids. CDR1 SGHRS and CDR2 YFSETQ come from the germline V gene. V lost 0 bases and J 5 bases, leaving 14 bases between the germline ends. Using reference TRBV5-1 and TRBJ2-5 for the parts outside the CDR3, the full variable domain is KAGVTQTPRYLIKTRGQQVTLSCSPISGHRSVSWYQQTPGQGLQFLFEYFSETQRNKGNFPGRFSGRQFSNSRSEMNVSTLELGDSALYLCASSLGSRGEETQYFGPGTRLLVL.

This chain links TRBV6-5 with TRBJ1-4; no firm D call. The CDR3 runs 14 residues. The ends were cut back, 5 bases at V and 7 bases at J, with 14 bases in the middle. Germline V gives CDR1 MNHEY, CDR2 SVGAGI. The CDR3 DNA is TGTGCCAGCAGTCCTCTGGGGAGCCTTGAAAAACTGTTTTTT. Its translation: CASSPLGSLEKLFF.

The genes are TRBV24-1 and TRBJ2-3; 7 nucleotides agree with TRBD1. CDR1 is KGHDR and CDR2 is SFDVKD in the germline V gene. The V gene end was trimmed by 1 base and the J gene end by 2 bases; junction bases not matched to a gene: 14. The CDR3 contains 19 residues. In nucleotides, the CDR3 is TGTGCCACCAGTGATTTAGGGACAGCCGGCCGGTTTAACACAGATACGCAGTATTTT. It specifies CATSDLGTAGRFNTDTQYF.

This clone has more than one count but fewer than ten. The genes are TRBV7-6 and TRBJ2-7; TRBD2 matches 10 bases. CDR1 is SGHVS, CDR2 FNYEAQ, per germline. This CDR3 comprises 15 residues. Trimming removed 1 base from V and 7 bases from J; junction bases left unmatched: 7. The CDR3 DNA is TGTGCCAGCAGCTTAGGCACTAGCGGGGCGCAAGAGCAGTACTTC. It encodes CASSLGTSGAQEQYF.

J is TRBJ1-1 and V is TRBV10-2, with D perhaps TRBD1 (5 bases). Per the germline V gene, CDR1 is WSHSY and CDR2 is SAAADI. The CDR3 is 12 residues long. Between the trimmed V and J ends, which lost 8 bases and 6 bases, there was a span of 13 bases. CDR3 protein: CASGSGGAEAFF. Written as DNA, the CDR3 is TGCGCCAGCGGGAGTGGAGGGGCTGAAGCTTTCTTT.

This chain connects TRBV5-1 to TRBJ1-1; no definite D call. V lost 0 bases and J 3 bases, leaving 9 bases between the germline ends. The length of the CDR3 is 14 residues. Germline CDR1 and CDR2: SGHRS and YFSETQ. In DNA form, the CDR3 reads TGCGCCAGCAGCTTGGCCTCGGTGGACACTGAAGCTTTCTTT. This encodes CASSLASVDTEAFF.

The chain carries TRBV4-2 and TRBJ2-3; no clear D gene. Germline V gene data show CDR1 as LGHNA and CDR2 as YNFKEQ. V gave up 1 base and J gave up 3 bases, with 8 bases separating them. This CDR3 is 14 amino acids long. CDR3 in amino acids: CASSQGAETDTQYF. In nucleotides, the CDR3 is TGTGCCAGCAGCCAAGGAGCCGAAACAGATACGCAGTATTTT.

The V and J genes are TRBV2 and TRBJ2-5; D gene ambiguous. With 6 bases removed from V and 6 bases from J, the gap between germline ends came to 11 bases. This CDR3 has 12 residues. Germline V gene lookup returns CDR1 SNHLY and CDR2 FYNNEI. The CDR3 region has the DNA TGTGCCAGCAGGGAACTCGCGAAGACCCAGTACTTC. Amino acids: CASRELAKTQYF.

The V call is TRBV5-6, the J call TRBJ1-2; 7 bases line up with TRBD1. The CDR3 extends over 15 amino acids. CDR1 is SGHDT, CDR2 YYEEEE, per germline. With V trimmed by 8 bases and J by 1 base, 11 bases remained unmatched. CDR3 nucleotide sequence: TGTGCCAGTTCTAGGGGACAGAGGCTTAACTATGGCTACACCTTC. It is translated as CASSRGQRLNYGYTF.

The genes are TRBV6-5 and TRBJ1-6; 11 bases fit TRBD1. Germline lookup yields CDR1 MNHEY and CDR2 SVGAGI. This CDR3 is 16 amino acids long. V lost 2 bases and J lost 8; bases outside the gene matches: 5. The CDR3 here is CASSYGTGGIHSPLHF. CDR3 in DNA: TGTGCCAGCAGTTACGGGACAGGGGGTATCCATTCACCCCTCCACTTT.

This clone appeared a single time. The CDR3 loop is CASSLSSADEQFF. DNA for the CDR3: TGTGCCAGCAGTTTATCGAGTGCGGATGAGCAGTTCTTC. This chain uses TRBV27 with TRBJ2-1, with D uncertain. V was shortened by 0 bases and J by 8 bases, with 8 bases between the two germline ends. This CDR3 contains 13 residues. Per the germline V gene, CDR1 is MNHEY and CDR2 is SMNVEV (reference sequence).

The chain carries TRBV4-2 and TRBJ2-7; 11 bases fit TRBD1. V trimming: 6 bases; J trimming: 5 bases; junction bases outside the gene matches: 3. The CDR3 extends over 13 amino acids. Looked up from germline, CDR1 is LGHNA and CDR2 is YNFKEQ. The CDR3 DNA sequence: TGTGCCAGCAGGGGGACAGGGGGACACGAGCAGTACTTC. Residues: CASRGTGGHEQYF.

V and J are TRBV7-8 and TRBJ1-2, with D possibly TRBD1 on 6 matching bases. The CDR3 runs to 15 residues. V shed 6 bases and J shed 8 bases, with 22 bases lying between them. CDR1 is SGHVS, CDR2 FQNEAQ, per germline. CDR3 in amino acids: CASRSAGARVSGYTF. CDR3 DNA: TGTGCCAGCAGGAGCGCGGGGGCGCGGGTGAGCGGCTACACCTTC. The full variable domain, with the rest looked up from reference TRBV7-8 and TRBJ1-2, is GAGVSQSPRYKVAKRGQDVALRCDPISGHVSLFWYQQALGQGPEFLTYFQNEAQLDKSGLPSDRFFAERPEGSVSTLKIQRTQQEDSAVYLCASRSAGARVSGYTFGSGTRLTVV.